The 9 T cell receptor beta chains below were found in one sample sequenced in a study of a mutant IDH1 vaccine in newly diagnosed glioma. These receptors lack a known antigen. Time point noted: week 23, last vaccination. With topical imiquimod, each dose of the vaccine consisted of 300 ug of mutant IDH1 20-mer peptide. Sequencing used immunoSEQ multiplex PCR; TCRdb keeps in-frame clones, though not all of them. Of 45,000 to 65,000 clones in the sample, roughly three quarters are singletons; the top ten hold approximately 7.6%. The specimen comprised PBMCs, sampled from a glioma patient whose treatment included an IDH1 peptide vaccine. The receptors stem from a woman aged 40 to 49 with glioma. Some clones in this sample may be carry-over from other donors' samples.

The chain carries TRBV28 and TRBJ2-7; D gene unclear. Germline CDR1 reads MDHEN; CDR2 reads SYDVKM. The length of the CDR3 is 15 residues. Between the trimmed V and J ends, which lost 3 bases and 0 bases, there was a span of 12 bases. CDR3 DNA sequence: TGTGCCAGCAGTTTTGGTTACTGGAGCTCCTACGAGCAGTACTTC. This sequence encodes CASSFGYWSSYEQYF.

CDR3 region: CSLAGVNEQFF. Here the CDR3 DNA reads TGCAGCCTAGCGGGGGTTAATGAGCAGTTCTTC. This chain connects TRBV20-1 to TRBJ2-1; TRBD2 aligns across 10 bases. Germline CDR1 is DFQATT and CDR2 is SNEGSKA (reference sequence). This CDR3 contains 11 residues.

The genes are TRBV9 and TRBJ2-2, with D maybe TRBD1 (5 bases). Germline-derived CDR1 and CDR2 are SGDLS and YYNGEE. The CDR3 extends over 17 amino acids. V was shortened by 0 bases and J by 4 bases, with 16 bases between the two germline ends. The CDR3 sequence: CASSVGVGPKPTGELFF. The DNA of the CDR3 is TGTGCCAGCAGCGTAGGGGTGGGGCCGAAACCCACCGGGGAGCTGTTTTTT.

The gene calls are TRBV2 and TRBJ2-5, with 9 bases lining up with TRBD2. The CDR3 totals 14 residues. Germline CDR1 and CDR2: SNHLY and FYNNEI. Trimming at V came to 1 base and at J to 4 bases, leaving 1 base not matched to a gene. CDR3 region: CASSEGGGGETQYF. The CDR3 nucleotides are TGTGCCAGCAGTGAAGGCGGGGGGGGAGAGACCCAGTACTTC.

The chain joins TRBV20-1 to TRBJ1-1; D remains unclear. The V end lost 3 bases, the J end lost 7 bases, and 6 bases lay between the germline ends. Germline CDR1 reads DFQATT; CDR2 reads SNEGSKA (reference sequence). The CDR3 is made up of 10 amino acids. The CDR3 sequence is CSARQIEAFF. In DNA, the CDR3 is TGCAGTGCTAGGCAAATTGAAGCTTTCTTT.

The DNA for the CDR3 is TGTGCCAGCAGTGACGACAGGGGGTCTATGAACACTGAAGCTTTCTTT. Translation: CASSDDRGSMNTEAFF. The V gene is TRBV6-1, the J gene TRBJ1-1; TRBD1 aligns across 9 bases. V lost 3 bases to trimming and J lost 0 bases; unmatched junction nucleotides: 5. The CDR3 covers 16 residues. In germline, CDR1 is MNHNS, CDR2 SASEGT.

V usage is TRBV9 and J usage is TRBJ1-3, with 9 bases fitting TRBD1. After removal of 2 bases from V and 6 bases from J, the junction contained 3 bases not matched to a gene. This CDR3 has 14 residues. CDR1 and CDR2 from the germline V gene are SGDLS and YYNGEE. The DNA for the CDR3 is TGTGCCAGCAGCGTCGGGGACAGGGTAAACACCATATATTTT. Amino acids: CASSVGDRVNTIYF.

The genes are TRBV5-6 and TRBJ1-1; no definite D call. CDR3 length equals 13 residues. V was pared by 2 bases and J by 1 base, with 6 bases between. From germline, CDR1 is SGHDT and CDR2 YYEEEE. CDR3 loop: CASSLQRNTEAFF. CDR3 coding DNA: TGTGCCAGCAGCTTACAGAGGAACACTGAAGCTTTCTTT.

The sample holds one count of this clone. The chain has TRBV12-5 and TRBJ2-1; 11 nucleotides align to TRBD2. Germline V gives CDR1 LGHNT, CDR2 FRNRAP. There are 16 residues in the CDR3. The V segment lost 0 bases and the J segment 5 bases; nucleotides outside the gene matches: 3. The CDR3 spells CASGLVLTSGDNEQFF. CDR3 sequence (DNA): TGTGCTAGTGGTTTGGTACTGACTAGCGGGGACAATGAGCAGTTCTTC.